This T cell receptor beta chain emerged from a study of post-analysis software for immune sequencing data. Across the whole study: Disease trajectories encompassed relapsing-remitting, secondary progressive and progressive-relapsing multiple sclerosis. General study points: Patients with multiple sclerosis recorded significantly lower normalized Chao1 diversity than controls, the study found. In patients, TRBV5-6, TRBV5-1 and TRBV20-1 belonged to roughly 5 TRBV segments found more frequently than in controls.

With respect to this clonotype: The antigen remains undetermined. Relative to the germline gene, one junction end is altered; a read error may explain this.

The germline V gene has CDR1 MNHEY and CDR2 SMNVEV (reference sequence). The CDR3 runs to 15 residues. Tagging with unique molecular identifiers was a feature of the TCR beta cDNA libraries. Using its own MiXCR run on the PCR reads, TCRdb lists one record per CDR3 protein. Of fewer than 600,000 distinct CDR3 sequences in the sample, roughly 45% were seen once. Input material: blood. V is TRBV27 and J is TRBJ1-5; D gene ambiguous. The clonotype comes from a girl aged 5 to 17 with multiple sclerosis. The CDR3 DNA sequence: TGTGCCAGCAGCTTGAGACGGGTTAGCAGTCAGCCCCAGCATTTT. Protein: CASSLRRVSSQPQHF.